Each of the 23 T cell receptor beta chains below was sequenced from the same sample in a study of cytomegalovirus exposure and HLA in healthy donors. 60 Vbeta and 13 Jbeta primers were used in PCR. Sequencing was performed with immunoSEQ multiplex PCR; in TCRdb, only in-frame clones are kept and a portion is missing. The sample lists over 200,000 clones, approximately 79% occurring once. The specimen sequenced was PBMCs. Receptors originate from a male donor in good health and CMV-seronegative.

In this sample, this clone turned up once. J is TRBJ2-7 and V is TRBV27; perhaps TRBD1 as D (6 bases). Trimming left V 6 bases short and J 5 bases short, with 20 bases between. This CDR3 region has 15 residues. Germline V gives CDR1 MNHEY, CDR2 SMNVEV (reference sequence). CDR3: CASRPLTGNRNEQYF. The CDR3 coding sequence is TGTGCCAGCAGACCTCTCACAGGGAATCGTAACGAGCAGTACTTC.

J is TRBJ1-1 and V is TRBV14; 8 positions match TRBD1. V lost 1 base and J lost 11; bases outside the gene matches: 6. This CDR3 has 13 residues. Germline V gene sequence: CDR1 SGHDN, CDR2 FVKESK. The CDR3 protein is CASSQAFDRGAFF. In DNA form, the CDR3 reads TGTGCCAGCAGCCAAGCTTTTGACAGGGGCGCTTTCTTT.

CDR3 DNA: TGTGCCAGCCTAAGCACAGATACGCAGTATTTT. It is translated as CASLSTDTQYF. V and J are TRBV28 and TRBJ2-3; D is undetermined. The CDR3 contains 11 residues. The ends were cut back, 8 bases at V and 0 bases at J, with 3 bases in the middle. From germline, CDR1 is MDHEN and CDR2 SYDVKM.

The J gene is TRBJ2-1, the V gene TRBV7-2; possible D gene TRBD2, 5 bases. The CDR3 has 16 residues. Germline CDR1 is SGHTA and CDR2 is FQGNSA. V lost 1 base and J lost 2, with 12 bases in between. This CDR3 is CASSLEGRGAYNEQFF. Here the CDR3 DNA reads TGTGCCAGCAGCTTAGAGGGCCGGGGAGCCTACAATGAGCAGTTCTTC.

This chain joins TRBV6-6 and TRBJ1-5; 9 bases match TRBD1. The CDR3 extends over 14 amino acids. With 6 bases clipped from V and 2 bases from J, the junction kept 2 bases outside the gene matches. Germline V gene lookup returns CDR1 MNHNY and CDR2 SVGAGI (reference sequence). The CDR3 nucleotides are TGTGCCAGCAGGACAGGGGGAGGCAATCAGCCCCAGCATTTT. Its protein product is CASRTGGGNQPQHF.

V usage is TRBV9 and J usage is TRBJ1-5; D remains unclear. Germline CDR1 reads SGDLS; CDR2 reads YYNGEE. The germline V and J ends were trimmed by 3 bases and 1 base, with 14 bases remaining between them. The CDR3 is 16 amino acids. CDR3 in amino acids: CASSEGPGRSNQPQHF. CDR3 coding DNA: TGTGCCAGCAGCGAGGGCCCCGGGAGGAGCAATCAGCCCCAGCATTTT.

J is TRBJ1-4 and V is TRBV9; no definite D call. CDR1 and CDR2 (germline): SGDLS, YYNGEE. Trimming shortened V by 6 bases and J by 0 bases, and 9 bases separated the two germline ends. The CDR3 has 14 residues. CDR3 sequence: CASTPVATNEKLFF. The CDR3 coding sequence is TGTGCCAGCACCCCGGTCGCAACTAATGAAAAACTGTTTTTT.

This clone showed up just once. The chain has TRBV19 and TRBJ2-3; D remains ambiguous. Germline assignment: CDR1 LNHDA and CDR2 SQIVND (reference sequence). The CDR3 runs to 14 residues. V was cut by 3 bases and J by 1 base, with 8 bases left in between. CDR3 amino acids: CASSIAVGTDTQYF. CDR3 coding DNA: TGTGCCAGTAGTATTGCAGTTGGCACAGATACGCAGTATTTT.

The gene calls are TRBV7-6 and TRBJ2-3, with TRBD1 matching over 7 bases. Trimming took 4 bases from V and 2 from J; bases not matched to a gene: 9. The CDR3 totals 16 residues. Germline values: CDR1 SGHVS, CDR2 FNYEAQ. DNA of the CDR3: TGTGCCAGCAGCTCACTGGGACAGACTTTCACAGATACGCAGTATTTT. This encodes CASSSLGQTFTDTQYF.

The chain employs TRBV21-1 and TRBJ1-3. TRBV21-1 is shown as a pseudogene. CDR3 length: 16 residues. CDR3 bases: TGTGCCAGCAGCAAAGCTCCCCGTAACTCTGGAAACACCATATATTTT. As protein: CASSKAPRNSGNTIYF.

CDR3 in amino acids: CASSRGLAGGRDEQFF. CDR3 bases: TGTGCCAGCAGCCGAGGATTAGCGGGGGGGCGGGATGAGCAGTTCTTC. The chain combines TRBV7-9 with TRBJ2-1; the match to TRBD2 covers 11 bases. The ends lost 5 bases at V and 8 bases at J; junction bases unmatched: 11. CDR1 and CDR2 from the germline V gene are SEHNR and FQNEAQ (reference sequence). The CDR3 covers 16 residues.

In its sample, this clone was seen once. The chain joins TRBV14 to TRBJ2-5, with D uncertain. V was shortened by 1 base and J by 0 bases, with 9 bases between the two germline ends. Germline V gene data show CDR1 as SGHDN and CDR2 as FVKESK. CDR3 length: 15 amino acids. The CDR3 DNA reads as TGTGCCAGCAGCCAAGTGGGCAGGAACCAAGAGACCCAGTACTTC. Translating it yields CASSQVGRNQETQYF.

This chain joins TRBV6-5 and TRBJ1-2; D unclear. Per the germline V gene, CDR1 is MNHEY and CDR2 is SVGAGI. The CDR3 spans 15 residues. Trimming removed 1 base at V and 0 bases at J, with 9 bases between. Here the CDR3 DNA reads TGTGCCAGCAGTTACTTTGGGAGGACTAACTATGGCTACACCTTC. Translated: CASSYFGRTNYGYTF.

The chain has TRBV28 and TRBJ1-4; 8 nucleotides agree with TRBD1. Unmatched junction bases numbered 11, after V lost 8 bases and J lost 3 bases. The germline V gene has CDR1 MDHEN and CDR2 SYDVKM. The CDR3 is 16 amino acids. CDR3 region: CASLSPGGAANEKLFF. DNA of the CDR3: TGTGCCAGCCTATCGCCAGGGGGCGCGGCTAATGAAAAACTGTTTTTT. The full variable domain, in which reference TRBV28 and TRBJ1-4 provide the parts outside the CDR3, is DVKVTQSSRYLVKRTGEKVFLECVQDMDHENMFWYRQDPGLGLRLIYFSYDVKMKEKGDIPEGYSVSREKKERFSLILESASTNQTSMYLCASLSPGGAANEKLFFGSGTQLSVL.

The gene calls are TRBV28 and TRBJ1-5, with D perhaps TRBD1 (6 bases). Germline CDR1 MDHEN, CDR2 SYDVKM. The CDR3 is 17 amino acids. Trimming stripped 6 bases from V and 6 bases from J, with 24 bases between. The CDR3 spells CASSARRGQGGSQPQHF. The DNA of the CDR3 is TGTGCCAGCAGCGCGCGCCGGGGGCAGGGAGGGAGTCAGCCCCAGCATTTT.

Only a few counts were recorded for this clone. The chain couples TRBV18 to TRBJ2-5, with D hard to call. This CDR3 region has 15 residues. Germline V gene lookup returns CDR1 KGHSH and CDR2 LQKENI. V was shortened by 6 bases and J by 4 bases, with 18 bases between the two germline ends. In DNA, the CDR3 is TGTGCCAGCTCCCCGACCACCTCGACGGGAGAGACCCAGTACTTC. It translates to CASSPTTSTGETQYF.

The rearrangement uses TRBV19 and TRBJ2-7; 7 positions match TRBD1. The V and J ends lost 5 bases and 4 bases, in that order; junction bases with no gene match: 5. From germline, CDR1 is LNHDA and CDR2 SQIVND (reference sequence). This CDR3 is 13 amino acids long. Here the CDR3 reads CASSFTGEYEQYF. CDR3 DNA sequence: TGTGCCAGTAGTTTTACAGGGGAGTACGAGCAGTACTTC.

V usage is TRBV5-1 and J usage is TRBJ2-3; perhaps TRBD1 as D (5 bases). This CDR3 spans 17 amino acids. Per germline, CDR1 SGHRS and CDR2 YFSETQ. Deletions cut 0 bases from V and 0 bases from J, with 14 bases between. The DNA of the CDR3 is TGCGCCAGCAGCTTGGCCGTGCAGCAGGGAAGCACAGATACGCAGTATTTT. Its protein is CASSLAVQQGSTDTQYF.

A few counts support this clone. The chain couples TRBV14 to TRBJ1-2, with 9 bases matching TRBD1. With V trimmed by 3 bases and J by 5 bases, 13 bases remained unmatched. The CDR3 is 17 residues long. Germline V gene sequence: CDR1 SGHDN, CDR2 FVKESK. Here the CDR3 reads CASSHLTPQGAGYGYTF. In nucleotides, the CDR3 is TGTGCCAGCAGCCACCTTACACCACAGGGGGCTGGATATGGCTACACCTTC.

This chain uses TRBV28 with TRBJ2-3; possible D gene TRBD2, 5 bases. The CDR3 consists of 14 residues. In germline, CDR1 is MDHEN, CDR2 SYDVKM. The V gene lost 8 bases and the J gene lost 4 bases, with 16 bases spanning the gap. The CDR3, as DNA: TGTGCCAGCGACTCTTCCGCGCGGGCAGATACGCAGTATTTT. It encodes CASDSSARADTQYF.

The CDR3 DNA reads as TGTGCCAGCAGCCCAGGGGATTATGAAGCTTTCTTT. Residues: CASSPGDYEAFF. The chain has TRBV7-6 and TRBJ1-1, with D perhaps TRBD1 (6 bases). The V and J ends lost 5 bases and 7 bases respectively, with 11 bases between them. The germline gives CDR1 SGHVS, CDR2 FNYEAQ. This CDR3 spans 12 amino acids.

The sample holds a few counts of this clone. The V gene is TRBV4-3, the J gene TRBJ2-5; 7 bases align to TRBD1. The germline V gene encodes CDR1 LGHNA and CDR2 YSLEER. The V and J ends lost 1 base and 1 base, in that order; junction bases with no gene match: 3. The CDR3 length is 15 residues. The CDR3 sequence is CASSQVTGAQETQYF. The CDR3 region has the DNA TGCGCCAGCAGCCAAGTCACAGGGGCCCAAGAGACCCAGTACTTC.

The rearrangement joins TRBV15 to TRBJ1-6; D is ambiguous. V lost 5 bases to trimming and J lost 7 bases, with 9 bases between them. The length of the CDR3 is 13 residues. Germline values: CDR1 LNHNV, CDR2 YYDKDF (reference sequence). CDR3 sequence reads: CATSFSQNSPLHF. Here the CDR3 DNA reads TGTGCCACCAGCTTCAGTCAAAATTCACCCCTCCACTTT.